Presented here are 6 T cell receptor beta chains from one specimen sequenced in a study of cytomegalovirus exposure and HLA in healthy donors (TCRdb year 2017). The library was produced with the immunoSEQ multiplex PCR assay. TCRdb took over this immuneACCESS table, retaining in-frame rearrangements with V and J assigned. Such tables are incomplete; in checked studies, under half of the missing clones stem from an unresolved V gene, and the remainder is unexplained. This sample comprises 160,000 or so clones, around 85% of them detected only once. The leading ten clones occupy about 2.1% of the sample. Sequences were obtained from PBMCs. These receptors came from a man aged 25-45 years in good health and CMV-seropositive.

CDR3 loop: CASRPQGASEKLFF. CDR3 coding DNA: TGTGCCAGCAGGCCCCAGGGGGCAAGTGAAAAACTGTTTTTT. This chain joins TRBV5-5 and TRBJ1-4; TRBD1 matches at 8 bases. CDR3 length equals 14 residues. Germline V CDR1 and CDR2: SGHKS, YYEKEE (reference sequence). V lost 5 bases, J lost 7 bases, and 7 bases stayed unmatched.

A word on this clone: At one of its ends the junction is not consistent with the germline gene, which may arise from a read error. This chain uses TRBV5-4 with TRBJ1-3, with unresolved D. The CDR3 length is 17 residues. Germline CDR1 reads SGHNT; CDR2 reads YYREEE (reference sequence). DNA for the CDR3: TGCGCCAGCAGCCCAAAAGGCATCGAGGTCTCTGGAAACACCATATATTTT. As protein: CASSPKGIEVSGNTIYF. Based on the CDR3 plus reference TRBV5-4 and TRBJ1-3, the full variable domain is ETGVTQSPTHLIKTRGQQVTLRCSSQSGHNTVSWYQQALGQGPQFIFQYYREEENGRGNFPPRFSGLQFPNYSSELNVNALELDDSALYLCASSPKGIEVSGNTIYFGEGSWLTVV.

This chain uses TRBV10-2 with TRBJ1-2, with 8 bases fitting TRBD1. The ends lost 5 bases at V and 1 base at J; junction bases unmatched: 9. The CDR3 sequence is 16 residues long. Germline V lookup: CDR1 WSHSY, CDR2 SAAADI. For the CDR3, the DNA is TGCGCCAGCAGTCCGGACAGGGAGGGTTATAACTATGGCTACACCTTC. Translation: CASSPDREGYNYGYTF.

The rearrangement links TRBV6-5 to TRBJ2-7, with D uncertain. The germline V gene has CDR1 MNHEY and CDR2 SVGAGI. Trimming left V 5 bases short and J 4 bases short, with 9 bases between. CDR3 length: 12 residues. CDR3 amino acids: CASSPQAYEQYF. The DNA of the CDR3 is TGTGCCAGCAGTCCCCAGGCTTACGAGCAGTACTTC.

This sequence joins TRBV4-3 and TRBJ1-5; 7 bases are a match to TRBD1. The CDR3 has 14 residues. Trimming cost V 2 bases and J 6 bases; bases outside gene matches: 4. The V gene's germline CDR1 is LGHNA and CDR2 YSLEER. Written as DNA, the CDR3 is TGCGCCAGCAGCCAATGGCAGGGGGGTCAGCCCCAGCATTTT. It codes for CASSQWQGGQPQHF.

The chain carries TRBV15 and TRBJ2-2; 10 bases are shared with TRBD2. After removal of 1 base from V and 6 bases from J, the junction contained 8 bases not matched to a gene. Germline V gene lookup returns CDR1 LNHNV and CDR2 YYDKDF (reference sequence). This CDR3 comprises 17 residues. The CDR3 bases are TGTGCCACCAGCAGAGTTAGGTCGAGCGGGAGGGCCGGGGAGCTGTTTTTT. Protein product: CATSRVRSSGRAGELFF.